These 13 T cell receptor beta chains were sequenced from one sample in a study of T cells after somatic rescue of genetic block. Clones were sequenced by immunoSEQ multiplex PCR, and TCRdb holds only the in-frame ones, with some missing. Of about 70,000 clones in the sample, around 92% were seen once. Sequencing was done on a sample of peripheral blood mononuclear cells (PBMCs). These TCRs come from a man aged 40-49 years.

This chain connects TRBV11-2 to TRBJ1-1, with TRBD1 as a possible D gene (5 bases). The V and J ends lost 3 bases and 1 base respectively, with 12 bases between them. CDR1 and CDR2 from the germline V gene are SGHAT and FQNNGV. The CDR3 length is 15 residues. The CDR3 is CASSFHNRPNTEAFF. The CDR3 DNA reads TGTGCCAGCAGCTTTCATAACAGGCCGAACACTGAAGCTTTCTTT.

This sequence joins TRBV5-5 and TRBJ1-1, with D unclear. CDR3 length: 14 residues. V lost 1 base and J 1 base, leaving 8 bases between the germline ends. CDR1 is SGHKS and CDR2 is YYEKEE in the germline V gene (reference sequence). The CDR3 protein is CASSLPAGNTEAFF. The CDR3 DNA follows: TGTGCCAGCAGCTTGCCTGCGGGGAACACTGAAGCTTTCTTT.

This chain uses TRBV10-3 with TRBJ2-7; D is perhaps TRBD1 or TRBD2 (5 bases each). Germline V gives CDR1 ENHRY, CDR2 SYGVKD. The CDR3 is 12 residues long. Trimming stripped 4 bases from V and 3 bases from J, with 7 bases between. CDR3 in DNA: TGTGCCATCAGTGGGGGGAACTACGAGCAGTACTTC. It translates to CAISGGNYEQYF.

The V and J genes are TRBV5-1 and TRBJ2-7, with 13 bases fitting TRBD2. Germline CDR1 is SGHRS and CDR2 is YFSETQ. V dropped 0 bases and J dropped 0; count of bases not matched to a gene: 3. The CDR3 totals 17 residues. CDR3 sequence (DNA): TGCGCCAGCAGCTTGGGACTAGCGGGGGGCAGCTCCTACGAGCAGTACTTC. Amino acid sequence: CASSLGLAGGSSYEQYF. Supplemented by reference TRBV5-1 and TRBJ2-7, the full variable domain reads KAGVTQTPRYLIKTRGQQVTLSCSPISGHRSVSWYQQTPGQGLQFLFEYFSETQRNKGNFPGRFSGRQFSNSRSEMNVSTLELGDSALYLCASSLGLAGGSSYEQYFGPGTRLTVT.

The chain is built from TRBV7-9 and TRBJ2-7; 7 nucleotides agree with TRBD2. J was trimmed by 5 bases and V by 4 bases; bases with no gene match: 5. Per the germline V gene, CDR1 is SEHNR and CDR2 is FQNEAQ (reference sequence). This CDR3 has 13 amino acids. Here the CDR3 reads CASSSRGGDEQYF. As DNA, the CDR3 is TGTGCCAGCAGCTCCCGGGGAGGGGACGAGCAGTACTTC.

The chain recombines TRBV6-1 with TRBJ2-1, with 8 bases matching TRBD2. CDR1 and CDR2 from the germline V gene are MNHNS and SASEGT. The J segment lost 10 bases and the V segment lost 8 bases, leaving 10 bases of the junction unmatched. The CDR3 length is 13 residues. The CDR3 nucleotides read TGTGCCAGCTCAGTCGGGGGGGCTAGGGAGCAGTTCTTC. It translates to CASSVGGAREQFF.

CDR3 coding DNA: TGTGCCAGCAGTCCATGGGCTAGCGGGAGGGATACCGGGGCCAACGTCCTGACTTTC. Amino acids: CASSPWASGRDTGANVLTF. This chain uses TRBV27 with TRBJ2-6; 12 positions match TRBD2. V dropped 5 bases and J dropped 4; count of bases not matched to a gene: 12. The CDR3 length is 19 residues. Per germline, CDR1 MNHEY and CDR2 SMNVEV (reference sequence).

Written as DNA, the CDR3 is TGTGCCAGCAGGGGACAGGGGGCAAGGGTTAATTCACCCCTCCACTTT. Its translation is CASRGQGARVNSPLHF. J is TRBJ1-6 and V is TRBV2, with 12 bases identical to TRBD1. CDR3 length: 16 amino acids. V lost 6 bases and J lost 6; bases outside the gene matches: 6. Germline loops: CDR1 SNHLY, CDR2 FYNNEI. The variable domain in full, completed from reference TRBV2 and TRBJ1-6, reads EPEVTQTPSHQVTQMGQEVILRCVPISNHLYFYWYRQILGQKVEFLVSFYNNEISEKSEIFDDQFSVERPDGSNFTLKIRSTKLEDSAMYFCASRGQGARVNSPLHFGNGTRLTVT.

The CDR3 protein is CASSRTGGSYGYTF. The DNA for the CDR3 is TGTGCCAGTAGTCGCACCGGGGGAAGCTATGGCTACACCTTC. The rearrangement uses TRBV19 and TRBJ1-2; D may be TRBD1 (5 bases). Deletions cut 5 bases from V and 4 bases from J, with 14 bases between. Germline V gene sequence: CDR1 LNHDA, CDR2 SQIVND (reference sequence). This CDR3 is built from 14 residues.

This clone appeared a single time. The V and J genes are TRBV28 and TRBJ2-7, with 10 positions matching TRBD2. The CDR3 is 19 residues long. The V gene's germline CDR1 is MDHEN and CDR2 SYDVKM. The ends lost 1 base at V and 3 bases at J; junction bases unmatched: 15. In DNA form, the CDR3 reads TGTGCCAGCAGTTTATTTCCCCTCGGGACTAGCGACGGACTCTACGAGCAGTACTTC. It codes for CASSLFPLGTSDGLYEQYF.

The count of this clone is one. The J gene is TRBJ1-1, the V gene TRBV6-6, with no clear D. CDR1 and CDR2 from the germline V gene are MNHNY and SVGAGI (reference sequence). Trimming removed 5 bases from V and 1 base from J, with 11 bases in between. The CDR3 covers 14 residues. The CDR3 coding sequence is TGTGCCAGCAGTCGGTCGGCAGGGAACACTGAAGCTTTCTTT. It translates to CASSRSAGNTEAFF.

The V and J genes are TRBV27 and TRBJ1-5; TRBD1 matches 8 bases. There are 15 residues in the CDR3. V was pared by 4 bases and J by 0 bases, with 2 bases of the junction left unmatched. Germline-derived CDR1 and CDR2 are MNHEY and SMNVEV (reference sequence). CDR3 DNA: TGTGCCAGCAGTTGGACAGGGAATAGCAATCAGCCCCAGCATTTT. The encoded protein is CASSWTGNSNQPQHF.

This chain links TRBV27 with TRBJ1-5; unclear D gene. Between the trimmed V and J ends, which lost 5 bases and 2 bases, there was a span of 10 bases. Germline V gene data show CDR1 as MNHEY and CDR2 as SMNVEV (reference sequence). The CDR3 is made up of 14 amino acids. In DNA form, the CDR3 reads TGTGCCAGCAGTCCATTCCCCCGCAATCAGCCCCAGCATTTT. Translated, it gives CASSPFPRNQPQHF.